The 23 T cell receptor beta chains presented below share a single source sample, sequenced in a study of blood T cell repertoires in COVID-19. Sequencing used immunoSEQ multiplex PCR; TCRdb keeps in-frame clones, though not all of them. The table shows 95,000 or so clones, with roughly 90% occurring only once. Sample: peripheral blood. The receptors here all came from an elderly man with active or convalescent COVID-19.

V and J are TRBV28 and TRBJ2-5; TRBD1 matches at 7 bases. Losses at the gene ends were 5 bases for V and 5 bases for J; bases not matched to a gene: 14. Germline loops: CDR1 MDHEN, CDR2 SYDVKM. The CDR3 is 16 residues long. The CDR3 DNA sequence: TGTGCCAGCAGTCTCTTCTCTTCCACCAGGGGGGAGACCCAGTACTTC. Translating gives CASSLFSSTRGETQYF. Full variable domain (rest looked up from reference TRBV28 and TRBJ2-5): DVKVTQSSRYLVKRTGEKVFLECVQDMDHENMFWYRQDPGLGLRLIYFSYDVKMKEKGDIPEGYSVSREKKERFSLILESASTNQTSMYLCASSLFSSTRGETQYFGPGTRLLVL.

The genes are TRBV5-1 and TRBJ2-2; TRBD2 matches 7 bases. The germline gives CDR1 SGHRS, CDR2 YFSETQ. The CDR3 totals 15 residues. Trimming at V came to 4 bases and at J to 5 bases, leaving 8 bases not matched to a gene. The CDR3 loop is CASSPGGVRTGELFF. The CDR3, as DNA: TGCGCCAGCAGCCCTGGGGGGGTTCGGACCGGGGAGCTGTTTTTT.

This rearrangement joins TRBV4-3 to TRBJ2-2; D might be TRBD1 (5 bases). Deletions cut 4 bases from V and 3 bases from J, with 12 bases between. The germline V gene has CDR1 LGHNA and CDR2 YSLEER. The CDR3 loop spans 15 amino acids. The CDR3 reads CASSPTAVYTGELFF. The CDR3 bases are TGCGCCAGCAGCCCGACAGCAGTTTACACCGGGGAGCTGTTTTTT.

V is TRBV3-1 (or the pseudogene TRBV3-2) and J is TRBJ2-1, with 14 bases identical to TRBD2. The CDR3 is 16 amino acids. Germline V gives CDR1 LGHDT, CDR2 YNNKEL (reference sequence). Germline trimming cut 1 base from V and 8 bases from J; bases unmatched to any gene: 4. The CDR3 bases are TGTGCCAGCAGCCAAGCCGGGACTAGCGGGAGTCATGAGCAGTTCTTC. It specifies CASSQAGTSGSHEQFF.

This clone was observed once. The CDR3 loop is CASSPPGRGNQPQHF. Here the CDR3 DNA reads TGTGCCAGCTCACCACCGGGGAGAGGTAATCAGCCCCAGCATTTT. The V call is TRBV18, the J call TRBJ1-5; no clear D gene. The ends were cut back, 0 bases at V and 4 bases at J, with 10 bases in the middle. The CDR3 length is 15 residues. Germline values: CDR1 KGHSH, CDR2 LQKENI.

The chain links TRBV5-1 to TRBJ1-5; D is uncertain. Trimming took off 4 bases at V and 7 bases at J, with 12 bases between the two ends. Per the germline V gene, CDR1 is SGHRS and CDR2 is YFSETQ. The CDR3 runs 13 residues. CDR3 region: CASSQESGQPQHF. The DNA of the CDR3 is TGCGCCAGCAGCCAAGAATCAGGACAGCCCCAGCATTTT. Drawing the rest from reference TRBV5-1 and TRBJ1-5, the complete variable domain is KAGVTQTPRYLIKTRGQQVTLSCSPISGHRSVSWYQQTPGQGLQFLFEYFSETQRNKGNFPGRFSGRQFSNSRSEMNVSTLELGDSALYLCASSQESGQPQHFGDGTRLSIL.

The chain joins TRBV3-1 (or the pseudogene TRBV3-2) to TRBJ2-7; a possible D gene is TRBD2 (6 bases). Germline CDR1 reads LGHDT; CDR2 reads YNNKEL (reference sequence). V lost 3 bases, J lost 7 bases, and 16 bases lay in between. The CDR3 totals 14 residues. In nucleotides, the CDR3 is TGTGCCAGCAGCCATCACGGGACTTCGGGGGAGCAGTACTTC. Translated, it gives CASSHHGTSGEQYF.

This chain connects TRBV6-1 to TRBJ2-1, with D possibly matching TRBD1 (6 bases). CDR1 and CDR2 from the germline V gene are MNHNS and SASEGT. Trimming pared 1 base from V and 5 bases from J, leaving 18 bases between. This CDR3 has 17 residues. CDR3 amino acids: CASSEGRTGYFDNEQFF. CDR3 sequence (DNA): TGTGCCAGCAGTGAAGGTCGCACAGGGTATTTCGACAATGAGCAGTTCTTC.

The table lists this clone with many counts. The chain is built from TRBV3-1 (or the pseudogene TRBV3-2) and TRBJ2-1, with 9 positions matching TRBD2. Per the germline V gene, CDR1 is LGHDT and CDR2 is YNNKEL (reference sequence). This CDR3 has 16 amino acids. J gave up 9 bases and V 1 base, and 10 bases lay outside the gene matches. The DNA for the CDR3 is TGTGCCAGCAGCCAAGCTCTGGGACTAGCTGGAGGTGAGCAGTTCTTC. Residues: CASSQALGLAGGEQFF.

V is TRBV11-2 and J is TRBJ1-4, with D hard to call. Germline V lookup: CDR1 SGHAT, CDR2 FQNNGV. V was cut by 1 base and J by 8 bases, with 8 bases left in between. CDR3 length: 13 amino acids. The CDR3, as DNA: TGTGCCAGCAGCTTAGGGCGGCGGGAAAAACTGTTTTTT. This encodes CASSLGRREKLFF.

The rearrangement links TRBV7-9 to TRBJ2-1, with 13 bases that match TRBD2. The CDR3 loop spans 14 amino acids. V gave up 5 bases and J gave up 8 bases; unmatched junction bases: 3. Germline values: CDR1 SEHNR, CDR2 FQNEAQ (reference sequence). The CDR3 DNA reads TGTGCCAGCAGCCAACTAGCGGGAGGGTATGAGCAGTTCTTC. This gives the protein CASSQLAGGYEQFF. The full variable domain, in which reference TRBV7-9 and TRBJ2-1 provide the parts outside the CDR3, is DTGVSQNPRHKITKRGQNVTFRCDPISEHNRLYWYRQTLGQGPEFLTYFQNEAQLEKSRLLSDRFSAERPKGSFSTLEIQRTEQGDSAMYLCASSQLAGGYEQFFGPGTRLTVL.

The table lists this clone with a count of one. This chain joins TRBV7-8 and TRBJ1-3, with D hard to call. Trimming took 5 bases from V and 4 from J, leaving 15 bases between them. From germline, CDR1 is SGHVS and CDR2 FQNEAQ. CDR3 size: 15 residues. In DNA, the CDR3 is TGTGCCAGCAGCCCACCCGGCGGGGTCGGAAACACCATATATTTT. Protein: CASSPPGGVGNTIYF.

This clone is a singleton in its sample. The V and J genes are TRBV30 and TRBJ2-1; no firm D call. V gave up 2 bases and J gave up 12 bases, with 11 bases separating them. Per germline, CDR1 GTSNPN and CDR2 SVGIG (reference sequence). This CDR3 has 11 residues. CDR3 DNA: TGTGCCTGGAGTATGAGTTCTGTGCAGTTCTTC. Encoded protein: CAWSMSSVQFF.

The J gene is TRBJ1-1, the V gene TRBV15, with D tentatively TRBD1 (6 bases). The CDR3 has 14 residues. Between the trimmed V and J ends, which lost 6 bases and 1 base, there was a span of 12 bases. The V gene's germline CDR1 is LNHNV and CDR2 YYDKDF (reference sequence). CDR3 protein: CATSWDMGNTEAFF. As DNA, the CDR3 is TGTGCCACCAGTTGGGACATGGGGAACACTGAAGCTTTCTTT. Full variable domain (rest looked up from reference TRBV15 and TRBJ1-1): DAMVIQNPRYQVTQFGKPVTLSCSQTLNHNVMYWYQQKSSQAPKLLFHYYDKDFNNEADTPDNFQSRRPNTSFCFLDIRSPGLGDTAMYLCATSWDMGNTEAFFGQGTRLTVV.

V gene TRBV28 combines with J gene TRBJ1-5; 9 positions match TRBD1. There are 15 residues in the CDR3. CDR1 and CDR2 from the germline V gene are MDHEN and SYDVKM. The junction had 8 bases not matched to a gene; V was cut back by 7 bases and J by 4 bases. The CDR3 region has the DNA TGTGCCAGCACCAAAACAGGGGGCAGGAATCAGCCCCAGCATTTT. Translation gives CASTKTGGRNQPQHF.

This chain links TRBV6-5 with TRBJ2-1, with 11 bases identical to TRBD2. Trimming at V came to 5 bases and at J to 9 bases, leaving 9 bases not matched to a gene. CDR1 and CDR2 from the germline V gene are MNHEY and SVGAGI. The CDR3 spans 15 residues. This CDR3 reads CASSTTSGRGFEQFF. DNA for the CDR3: TGTGCCAGCAGTACCACTAGCGGGAGAGGTTTTGAGCAGTTCTTC.

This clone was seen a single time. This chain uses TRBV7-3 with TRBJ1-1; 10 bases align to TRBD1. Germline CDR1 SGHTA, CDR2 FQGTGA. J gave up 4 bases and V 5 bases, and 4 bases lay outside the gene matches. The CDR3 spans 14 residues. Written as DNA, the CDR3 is TGTGCCAGCAGCCCGACAGGGGGCGGCACTGAAGCTTTCTTT. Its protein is CASSPTGGGTEAFF.

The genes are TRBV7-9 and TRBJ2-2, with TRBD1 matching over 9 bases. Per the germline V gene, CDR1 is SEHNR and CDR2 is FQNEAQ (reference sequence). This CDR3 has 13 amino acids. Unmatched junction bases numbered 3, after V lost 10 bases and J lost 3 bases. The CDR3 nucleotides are TGTGCCATTCGGACAGGGGACACCGGGGAGCTGTTTTTT. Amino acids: CAIRTGDTGELFF.

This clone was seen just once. CDR3 loop: CASSQVLWNEQFF. The CDR3 DNA reads as TGCGCCAGCAGCCAAGTTCTATGGAATGAGCAGTTCTTC. The chain has TRBV4-1 and TRBJ2-1, with D unresolved. Germline loops: CDR1 MGHRA, CDR2 YSYEKL. CDR3 length equals 13 residues. Trimming cost V 1 base and J 7 bases, with 8 bases left between them.

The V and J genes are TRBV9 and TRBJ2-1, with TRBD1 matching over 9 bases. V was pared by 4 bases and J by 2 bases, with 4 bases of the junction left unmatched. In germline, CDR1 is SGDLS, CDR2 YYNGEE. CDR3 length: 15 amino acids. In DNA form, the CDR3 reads TGTGCCAGCAGCCGCACAGGGGGCGCCTACAATGAGCAGTTCTTC. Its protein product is CASSRTGGAYNEQFF. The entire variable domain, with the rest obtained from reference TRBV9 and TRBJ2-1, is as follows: DSGVTQTPKHLITATGQRVTLRCSPRSGDLSVYWYQQSLDQGLQFLIQYYNGEERAKGNILERFSAQQFPDLHSELNLSSLELGDSALYFCASSRTGGAYNEQFFGPGTRLTVL.

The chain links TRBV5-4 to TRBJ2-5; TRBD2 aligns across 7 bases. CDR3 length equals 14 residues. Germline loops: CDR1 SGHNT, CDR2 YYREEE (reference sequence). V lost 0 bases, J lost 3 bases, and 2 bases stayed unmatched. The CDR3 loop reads CASSLGGGEETQYF. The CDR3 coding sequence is TGTGCCAGCAGCTTGGGTGGGGGGGAAGAGACCCAGTACTTC.

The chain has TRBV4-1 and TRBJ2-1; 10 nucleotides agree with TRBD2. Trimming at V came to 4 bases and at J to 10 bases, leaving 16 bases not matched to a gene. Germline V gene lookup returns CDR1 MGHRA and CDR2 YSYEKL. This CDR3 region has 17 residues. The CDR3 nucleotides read TGCGCCAGCAGCCCGTCCGTGACTAGCGGGCTCTCGGCGGAGCAGTTCTTC. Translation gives CASSPSVTSGLSAEQFF.

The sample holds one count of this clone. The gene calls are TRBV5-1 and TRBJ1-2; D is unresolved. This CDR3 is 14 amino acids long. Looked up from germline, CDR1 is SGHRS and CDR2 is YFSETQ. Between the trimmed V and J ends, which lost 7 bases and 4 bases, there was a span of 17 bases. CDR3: CASAPARGGYGYTF. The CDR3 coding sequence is TGCGCCAGCGCCCCGGCCCGGGGAGGCTATGGCTACACCTTC.